The 17 T cell receptor beta chains in this list originate from one sample, sequenced in a study of cytomegalovirus exposure and HLA in healthy donors. PCR employed 60 Vbeta and 13 Jbeta primers. Profiled with immunoSEQ multiplex PCR; TCRdb holds only in-frame clones, not every one. The table includes 150,000 to 200,000 clones, roughly 85% detected once. The sample was PBMCs. The receptors stem from a boy aged 2 to 10 in good health and CMV-seronegative.

Only one count was recorded for this clone. This chain connects TRBV18 to TRBJ2-1; weak D call: TRBD1 (6 bases). Per the germline V gene, CDR1 is KGHSH and CDR2 is LQKENI. The CDR3 extends over 14 amino acids. The V end was cut by 2 bases, the J end by 8 bases, with 13 bases between. The CDR3 sequence: CASSPVVRGYEQFF. CDR3 in DNA: TGTGCCAGCTCACCAGTGGTCAGGGGTTATGAGCAGTTCTTC.

The table lists this clone with a few counts. V and J are TRBV2 and TRBJ2-1, with 11 bases aligning to TRBD2. Looked up from germline, CDR1 is SNHLY and CDR2 is FYNNEI. After removal of 7 bases from V and 11 bases from J, the junction contained 10 bases not matched to a gene. The length of the CDR3 is 14 residues. The CDR3: CASTLLAGAFKQFF. CDR3 coding DNA: TGTGCCAGCACTCTACTAGCGGGAGCCTTCAAGCAGTTCTTC.

J is TRBJ1-1 and V is TRBV2; 8 bases fit TRBD1. J was trimmed by 3 bases and V by 7 bases; bases with no gene match: 7. Per the germline V gene, CDR1 is SNHLY and CDR2 is FYNNEI. The CDR3 is made up of 14 amino acids. The CDR3 protein is CASTAQGGDTEAFF. As DNA, the CDR3 is TGTGCCAGCACCGCACAGGGGGGGGACACTGAAGCTTTCTTT. The entire variable domain, with the rest obtained from reference TRBV2 and TRBJ1-1, is as follows: EPEVTQTPSHQVTQMGQEVILRCVPISNHLYFYWYRQILGQKVEFLVSFYNNEISEKSEIFDDQFSVERPDGSNFTLKIRSTKLEDSAMYFCASTAQGGDTEAFFGQGTRLTVV.

The chain recombines TRBV5-1 with TRBJ2-7; tentative D call: TRBD2 (5 bases). The CDR3 loop spans 20 amino acids. The germline V gene has CDR1 SGHRS and CDR2 YFSETQ. With 4 bases removed from V and 4 bases from J, the gap between germline ends came to 33 bases. The CDR3 nucleotides read TGCGCCAGCAGCACTCTATTGTCCCCCACCGAGGGAAGGCAACGGTACGAGCAGTACGTC. Amino acids: CASSTLLSPTEGRQRYEQYV.

The V call is TRBV2, the J call TRBJ2-7, with D tentatively TRBD1 (6 bases). Looked up from germline, CDR1 is SNHLY and CDR2 is FYNNEI. V lost 6 bases to trimming and J lost 1 base, with 7 bases between them. This CDR3 is 12 amino acids long. The CDR3 DNA is TGTGCCAGCAGCGGACAGTCCTACGAGCAGTACGTC. Its translation is CASSGQSYEQYV.

This clone showed up just once. The chain carries TRBV2 and TRBJ1-4; 7 bases align to TRBD1. With 6 bases clipped from V and 4 bases from J, the junction kept 2 bases outside the gene matches. This CDR3 is built from 13 residues. The germline V gene has CDR1 SNHLY and CDR2 FYNNEI. Here the CDR3 reads CASSRDSNEKLFF. The CDR3 region has the DNA TGTGCCAGCAGCCGGGACAGTAATGAAAAACTGTTTTTT.

The chain combines TRBV27 with TRBJ2-7; 10 positions match TRBD2. J lost 5 bases, V lost 1 base, and 8 bases had no gene match. Germline values: CDR1 MNHEY, CDR2 SMNVEV (reference sequence). CDR3 length: 16 residues. The CDR3 coding sequence is TGTGCCAGCAGTTTATTAGCTAGCGGGAGCGGACACGAGCAGTACTTC. It codes for CASSLLASGSGHEQYF.

The chain joins TRBV5-1 to TRBJ1-2; 12 bases line up with TRBD1. This CDR3 contains 14 residues. V was clipped by 4 bases and J by 5 bases; unmatched bases: 3. CDR1 is SGHRS and CDR2 is YFSETQ in the germline V gene. The CDR3 protein is CASSGDRGPYGYTF. In nucleotides, the CDR3 is TGCGCCAGCAGCGGGGACAGGGGGCCGTATGGCTACACCTTC.

The V gene is TRBV6-6, the J gene TRBJ2-1; 13 nucleotides agree with TRBD2. CDR3 length equals 16 residues. CDR1 MNHNY and CDR2 SVGAGI come from the germline V gene (reference sequence). V shed 6 bases and J 2 bases; nucleotides not matched to a gene: 4. In DNA form, the CDR3 reads TGTGCCAGCAGCCTGACTAGCGGGAGGACCTACAATGAGCAGTTCTTC. Amino acid sequence: CASSLTSGRTYNEQFF.

This chain joins TRBV5-1 and TRBJ1-2, with D possibly being TRBD1 (5 bases). Germline V CDR1 and CDR2: SGHRS, YFSETQ. The ends were cut back, 4 bases at V and 4 bases at J, with 14 bases in the middle. The CDR3 runs to 14 residues. The DNA of the CDR3 is TGCGCCAGCAGCCCGGGGGGGTTAGTCTATGGCTACACCTTC. Translation: CASSPGGLVYGYTF.

V usage is TRBV7-8 and J usage is TRBJ2-7; D is possibly TRBD2 (5 bases). The V and J ends lost 5 bases and 5 bases respectively, with 10 bases between them. The CDR3 totals 12 residues. Germline V gives CDR1 SGHVS, CDR2 FQNEAQ. The CDR3 sequence: CASSAGVDEQYF. The CDR3 coding sequence is TGTGCCAGCAGCGCCGGGGTTGACGAGCAGTACTTC.

The J gene is TRBJ2-4, the V gene TRBV2, with a weak D call TRBD2 (6 bases). Trimming pared 4 bases from V and 8 bases from J, leaving 18 bases between. This CDR3 is 15 amino acids long. Germline values: CDR1 SNHLY, CDR2 FYNNEI. CDR3 DNA sequence: TGTGCCAGCAGTGGGGGGGACCGACTTACGGACATTCAGTACTTC. This gives the protein CASSGGDRLTDIQYF.

V usage is TRBV5-1 and J usage is TRBJ2-3; TRBD1 might be the D (5 bases). The germline gives CDR1 SGHRS, CDR2 YFSETQ. This CDR3 region has 15 residues. V gave up 4 bases and J gave up 0 bases, with 12 bases separating them. CDR3 protein: CASSEGASSTDTQYF. CDR3 DNA sequence: TGCGCCAGCAGCGAAGGGGCGTCTAGCACAGATACGCAGTATTTT.

The CDR3 coding sequence is TGTGCCAGCCATGGCATCGGGGGTACTAACTATGGCTACACCTTC. Amino acids: CASHGIGGTNYGYTF. This chain joins TRBV5-4 and TRBJ1-2; a weak D match, TRBD1 (5 bases). Germline V gene lookup returns CDR1 SGHNT and CDR2 YYREEE (reference sequence). V lost 7 bases and J 0 bases, leaving 16 bases between the germline ends. The CDR3 is 15 amino acids.

On this clone itself: A read error is likely, as this CDR3 ends without the conserved phenylalanine or tryptophan. The chain employs TRBV28 and TRBJ1-2; 8 bases match TRBD1. CDR3 length: 14 residues. The germline V gene encodes CDR1 MDHEN and CDR2 SYDVKM. The trim removed 10 bases at V and 8 bases at J, leaving 15 bases unmatched. The CDR3 region has the DNA TGTGCCACCGAACCTCAGGGGGCGCGTGAGGGCTACACCCTC. It translates to CATEPQGAREGYTL.

The chain is built from TRBV6-6 and TRBJ1-1, with 8 bases aligning to TRBD1. J was trimmed by 4 bases and V by 0 bases; bases with no gene match: 7. Germline V gene sequence: CDR1 MNHNY, CDR2 SVGAGI (reference sequence). CDR3 length: 16 residues. The CDR3 is CASSYSTGVSGTEAFF. The CDR3 coding sequence is TGTGCCAGCAGTTACTCGACAGGGGTGTCGGGCACTGAAGCTTTCTTT.

This clone was counted between two and nine times. This rearrangement joins TRBV19 to TRBJ2-5; 9 bases match TRBD2. V lost 6 bases to trimming and J lost 4 bases; unmatched junction nucleotides: 6. The CDR3 is made up of 14 amino acids. Germline loops: CDR1 LNHDA, CDR2 SQIVND (reference sequence). The CDR3 is CASRSTSGRETQYF. For the CDR3, the DNA is TGTGCCAGTAGGTCGACTAGCGGAAGAGAGACCCAGTACTTC.